The clone carrying this TCR beta chain was recorded at least ten times. The antigen is undetermined. Through a sample-barcoded 5' primer and a J-beta primer mix, a second PCR was run for roughly 6 to 12 cycles. A single record per CDR3 protein comes from TCRdb applying MiXCR to the 5' RACE reads. The data contain some 790,000 distinct CDR3 sequences, more than 25% of them singletons. The sample originates from a study of blood T cells in healthy people across ages. The germline gives CDR1 ENHRY, CDR2 SYGVKD. V lost 2 bases and J lost 6, with 17 bases in between. The CDR3 runs 15 residues. Study conclusions and caveats: Unsorted PBMCs ruled out conclusive naive versus antigen-experienced comparison.

The sample consisted of blood. This TCR came from an elderly woman in good health. This chain connects TRBV10-3 to TRBJ2-7, with TRBD1 as a possible D gene (6 bases). The CDR3 nucleotides read TGTGCCATCAGTGAGGAACAGGGCCCATGGAGCGAGCAGTACTTC. Translation: CAISEEQGPWSEQYF.